The clone carrying this TCR beta chain has a handful of counts. Data came from immunoSEQ multiplex PCR; TCRdb stores just in-frame clones and leaves some out. The sample yields 110,000 to 150,000 clones, about four fifths seen once. This record comes from a study of blood T cell repertoires in COVID-19. CDR1 and CDR2 (germline): LNHDA, SQIVND (reference sequence). The V segment lost 10 bases and the J segment 6 bases; nucleotides outside the gene matches: 3. CDR3 length equals 12 residues. This rearrangement joins TRBV19 to TRBJ1-5, with 10 bases that match TRBD1. The clonotype comes from a human donor in a cohort sampled during active COVID-19. Sequencing input: peripheral blood. The CDR3 protein is CATGTGVQPQHF. In DNA, the CDR3 is TGTGCCACCGGGACAGGGGTTCAGCCCCAGCATTTT. Complete variable domain (other parts from reference TRBV19 and TRBJ1-5): DGGITQSPKYLFRKEGQNVTLSCEQNLNHDAMYWYRQDPGQGLRLIYYSQIVNDFQKGDIAEGYSVSREKKESFPLTVTSAQKNPTAFYLCATGTGVQPQHFGDGTRLSIL.